The 15 T cell receptor beta chains below were found in one sample sequenced in a study of T cells in Graves' hyperthyroidism and ophthalmopathy. Amplification targeted TCR beta CDR3 regions from RNA transcripts. RT-PCR in the first round (using the HTBI primer set) targeted the TCR CDR3. One entry per CDR3 protein, called by TCRdb with MiXCR from the multiplex PCR reads. Of under 350,000 distinct CDR3 sequences in the sample, about an eighth were seen once. The specimen sequenced was blood. The receptors here all came from a woman in her twenties or thirties with Graves' hyperthyroidism that later progressed to Graves' ophthalmopathy.

This clonotype was detected ten times or more. The chain carries TRBV13 and TRBJ2-5; D unclear. This CDR3 is 16 amino acids long. Germline V gene data show CDR1 as PRHDT and CDR2 as FYEKMQ (reference sequence). The V end lost 7 bases, the J end lost 5 bases, and 23 bases lay between the germline ends. The CDR3 nucleotides read TGTGCCAGCATCGCCTATGCGTACGGGTCCAGGGAGACCCAGTACTTC. Amino acids: CASIAYAYGSRETQYF.

This clonotype was seen at least ten times. The chain links TRBV4-1 to TRBJ2-7, with D possibly being TRBD1 or TRBD2 (5 bases each). V dropped 3 bases and J dropped 2 bases, with 14 bases sitting between them. The length of the CDR3 is 15 residues. The V gene's germline CDR1 is MGHRA and CDR2 YSYEKL. The CDR3 loop reads CASSHAAGTAYEQYF. CDR3 sequence (DNA): TGCGCCAGCAGCCACGCTGCCGGGACGGCCTACGAGCAGTACTTC.

This clonotype was observed many times. The chain employs TRBV19 and TRBJ1-4, with no clear D. V dropped 5 bases and J dropped 8 bases, with 15 bases sitting between them. Germline V gene lookup returns CDR1 LNHDA and CDR2 SQIVND (reference sequence). This CDR3 comprises 14 residues. The CDR3, as DNA: TGTGCCAGTAGTCGTGGGAGTGGGGTCGAAAAACTGTTTTTT. Translating gives CASSRGSGVEKLFF.

This clonotype was recorded at least ten times. This chain joins TRBV7-2 and TRBJ1-1; D remains unclear. Trimming pared 0 bases from V and 0 bases from J, leaving 5 bases between. Per the germline V gene, CDR1 is SGHTA and CDR2 is FQGNSA. CDR3 length: 14 amino acids. The CDR3 sequence: CASSLAGMNTEAFF. In DNA, the CDR3 is TGTGCCAGCAGCTTAGCAGGGATGAACACTGAAGCTTTCTTT.

This clonotype was seen only a few times. This may be a read error: a much more frequent sequence differs by one nucleotide. The chain has TRBV20-1 and TRBJ2-1; D not resolved. There are 17 residues in the CDR3. Trimming shortened V by 6 bases and J by 3 bases, and 24 bases separated the two germline ends. Germline loops: CDR1 DFQATT, CDR2 SNEGSKA (reference sequence). The CDR3 DNA is TGCAGTGCCCGCACCCTATTGACCTCTGGGGTCTACAATGAGCAGTTCTTC. As protein: CSARTLLTSGVYNEQFF.

This clonotype was detected ten times or more. The chain couples TRBV11-1 to TRBJ1-1; possibly TRBD1 for D (6 bases). The CDR3 extends over 16 amino acids. V was shortened by 5 bases and J by 0 bases, with 16 bases between the two germline ends. Germline V gene sequence: CDR1 SGHAT, CDR2 FQDESV (reference sequence). This chain's CDR3 is CASSPPLGHLNTEAFF. The CDR3 DNA is TGTGCCAGCAGCCCCCCTCTGGGACACCTGAACACTGAAGCTTTCTTT.

This clonotype was detected many times. The V call is TRBV7-2, the J call TRBJ2-1; maybe TRBD2 (6 bases). Germline CDR1 and CDR2: SGHTA and FQGNSA. The CDR3 totals 13 residues. With 3 bases removed from V and 5 bases from J, the gap between germline ends came to 8 bases. The CDR3 loop is CASSLSGDNEQFF. The CDR3 DNA reads TGTGCCAGCAGCTTGTCGGGAGACAATGAGCAGTTCTTC. The full variable domain, completed using reference TRBV7-2 and TRBJ2-1, is GAGVSQSPSNKVTEKGKDVELRCDPISGHTALYWYRQSLGQGLEFLIYFQGNSAPDKSGLPSDRFSAERTGGSVSTLTIQRTQQEDSAVYLCASSLSGDNEQFFGPGTRLTVL.

This clonotype appeared many times. The chain links TRBV7-2 to TRBJ2-7; no definite D call. CDR1 and CDR2 (germline): SGHTA, FQGNSA. Trimming took 0 bases from V and 1 from J, leaving 10 bases between them. The CDR3 totals 15 residues. CDR3 in DNA: TGTGCCAGCAGCTTAGCAAGTATTACATCCTACGAGCAGTACTTC. The encoded protein is CASSLASITSYEQYF.

This clonotype was counted ten times or more. V and J are TRBV30 and TRBJ2-3, with TRBD1 as a possible D gene (5 bases). V lost 3 bases, J lost 0 bases, and 10 bases lay in between. CDR1 and CDR2 (germline): GTSNPN, SVGIG (reference sequence). The CDR3 runs to 14 residues. CDR3 region: CAWSSGASTDTQYF. The CDR3 coding sequence is TGTGCCTGGAGCAGTGGGGCTAGCACAGATACGCAGTATTTT.

This clonotype occurred many times. V is TRBV28 and J is TRBJ2-4, with D unclear. The CDR3 runs to 17 residues. V was cut by 3 bases and J by 0 bases, with 15 bases left in between. Germline lookup yields CDR1 MDHEN and CDR2 SYDVKM. The CDR3 DNA reads as TGTGCCAGCAGTTTGATGAGTTTCAAGCTAGCCAAAAACATTCAGTACTTC. Translated: CASSLMSFKLAKNIQYF. Complete variable domain (other parts from reference TRBV28 and TRBJ2-4): DVKVTQSSRYLVKRTGEKVFLECVQDMDHENMFWYRQDPGLGLRLIYFSYDVKMKEKGDIPEGYSVSREKKERFSLILESASTNQTSMYLCASSLMSFKLAKNIQYFGAGTRLSVL.

The chain uses TRBV4-3 and TRBJ2-7; the D is unclear. V lost 0 bases and J 0 bases, leaving 12 bases between the germline ends. The CDR3 has 16 residues. Looked up from germline, CDR1 is LGHNA and CDR2 is YSLEER. CDR3 amino acids: CASSQDLRPPSYEQYF. The CDR3 coding sequence is TGCGCCAGCAGCCAAGATTTGCGGCCACCCTCCTACGAGCAGTACTTC.

This clonotype was observed at least ten times. The chain links TRBV20-1 to TRBJ2-1; 9 bases agree with TRBD2. The CDR3 is 14 amino acids. The trim removed 5 bases at V and 6 bases at J, leaving 8 bases unmatched. Germline V gene data show CDR1 as DFQATT and CDR2 as SNEGSKA (reference sequence). CDR3 sequence reads: CSAPRLAELNEQFF. The CDR3 coding sequence is TGCAGTGCTCCACGACTAGCGGAGCTCAATGAGCAGTTCTTC.

This clonotype has ten or more counts. V and J are TRBV28 and TRBJ2-7, with 7 nucleotides matching TRBD2. The germline V gene encodes CDR1 MDHEN and CDR2 SYDVKM. This CDR3 is 14 amino acids long. Trimming cost V 2 bases and J 2 bases; bases outside gene matches: 3. The DNA for the CDR3 is TGTGCCAGCAGTTTAGCGGGAGAGACCTACGAGCAGTACTTC. Its protein is CASSLAGETYEQYF.

This clonotype appeared many times. The chain employs TRBV27 and TRBJ1-5; D may be TRBD1 (5 bases). CDR1 is MNHEY and CDR2 is SMNVEV in the germline V gene (reference sequence). The ends were cut back, 5 bases at V and 4 bases at J, with 12 bases in the middle. This CDR3 spans 14 amino acids. Here the CDR3 reads CASSREGANQPQHF. The CDR3 DNA follows: TGTGCCAGCAGTCGGGAAGGGGCGAATCAGCCCCAGCATTTT.

The chain is built from TRBV19 and TRBJ2-2; D may be TRBD1 (5 bases). V shed 3 bases and J shed 7 bases, with 9 bases lying between them. The CDR3 covers 13 residues. Germline V gene sequence: CDR1 LNHDA, CDR2 SQIVND (reference sequence). The CDR3 DNA is TGTGCCAGTAGTATTCAGGGATTCGGGGAGCTGTTTTTT. The encoded protein is CASSIQGFGELFF.